This TCR beta chain was captured in a study of Tregs in tolerant kidney transplant recipients. Thawed PBMCs were FACS-sorted into unstimulated CD4+CD25+CD127- regulatory T cells, CD4+CD25- non-regulatory cells, CD4 and CD8 cells. Produced via immunoSEQ multiplex PCR; TCRdb's table is partial and in-frame only. The sample holds 46,000 or so clones; 75% to 95% are singletons and the top ten take about 0.7%. The CDR3 covers 14 residues. V was trimmed by 3 bases and J by 7 bases, leaving 16 bases between them. Germline V gene data show CDR1 as MGHDK and CDR2 as SYGVNS. The source material was Tregs from blood. This clonotype originated in a human donor in good health. The J gene is TRBJ2-7, the V gene TRBV25-1; D is perhaps TRBD2 (5 bases). CDR3 loop: CASSDPGSIEEQYF. As DNA, the CDR3 is TGTGCCAGCAGTGATCCGGGGAGCATAGAGGAGCAGTACTTC.